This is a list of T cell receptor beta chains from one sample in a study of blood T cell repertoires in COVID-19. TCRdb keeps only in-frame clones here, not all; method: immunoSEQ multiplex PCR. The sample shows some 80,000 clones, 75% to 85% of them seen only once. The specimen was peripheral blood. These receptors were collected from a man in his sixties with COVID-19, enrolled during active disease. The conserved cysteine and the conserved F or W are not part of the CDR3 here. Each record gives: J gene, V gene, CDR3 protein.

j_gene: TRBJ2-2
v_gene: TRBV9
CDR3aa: ASRPLATNTGELF

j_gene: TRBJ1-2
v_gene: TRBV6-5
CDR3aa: ASTDAGDGGYT

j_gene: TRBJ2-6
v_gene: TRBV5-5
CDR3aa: ASSLLAGGRSGANVLT

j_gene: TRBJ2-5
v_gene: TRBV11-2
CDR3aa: ASSLGSSAEQETQY

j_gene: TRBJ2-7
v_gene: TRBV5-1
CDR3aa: ASSLRGTGVAEQY

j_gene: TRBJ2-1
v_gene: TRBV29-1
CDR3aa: SGARGSSYNEQF

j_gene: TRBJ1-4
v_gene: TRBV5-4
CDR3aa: ASSAQTGESEKLF

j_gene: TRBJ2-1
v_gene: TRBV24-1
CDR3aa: ATRLLAGGLSYNEQF

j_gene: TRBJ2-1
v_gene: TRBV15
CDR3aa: ATSIPRDRGTQF

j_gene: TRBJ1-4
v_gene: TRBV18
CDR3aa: ASSPAPWSAANEKLF

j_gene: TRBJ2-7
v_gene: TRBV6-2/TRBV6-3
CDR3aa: ASSPDKRGGVTTYEQY

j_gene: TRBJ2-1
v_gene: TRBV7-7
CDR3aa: ASSLAEYNEQF

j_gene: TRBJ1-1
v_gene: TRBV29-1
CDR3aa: SGKYRRDTEAF

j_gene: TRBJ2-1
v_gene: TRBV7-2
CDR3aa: ASSLGVTGL

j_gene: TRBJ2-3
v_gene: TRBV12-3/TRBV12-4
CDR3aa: ASSRDSNTQY

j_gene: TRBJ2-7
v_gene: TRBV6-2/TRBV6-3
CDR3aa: ASSIPTALTPAEQY

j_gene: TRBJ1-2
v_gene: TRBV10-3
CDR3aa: ATGGQGNYGYT

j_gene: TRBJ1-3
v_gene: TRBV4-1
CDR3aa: ASSQVQGTPDTIY

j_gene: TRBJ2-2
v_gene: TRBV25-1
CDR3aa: ASSEDLTGELF

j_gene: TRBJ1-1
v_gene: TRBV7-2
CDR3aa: ASSPRSRWHTEAF

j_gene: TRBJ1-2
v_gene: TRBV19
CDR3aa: ASSKGQEFDGYT

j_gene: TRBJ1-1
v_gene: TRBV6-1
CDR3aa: ASRSSGGGTEAF

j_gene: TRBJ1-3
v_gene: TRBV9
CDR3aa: ASSPGGNTIY

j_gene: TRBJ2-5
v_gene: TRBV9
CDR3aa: ASSVGLAGVEETQY

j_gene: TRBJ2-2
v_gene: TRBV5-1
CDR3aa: ASSTTGQANTGELF

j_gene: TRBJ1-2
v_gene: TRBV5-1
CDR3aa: ASSFGQGNYGYT

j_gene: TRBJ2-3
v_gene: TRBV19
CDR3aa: ASSIGGTTDTQY

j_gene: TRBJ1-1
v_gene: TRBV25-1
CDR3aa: ASSVTGMGTEAF

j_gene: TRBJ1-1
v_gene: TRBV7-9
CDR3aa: ASSSRRRMNTEAF

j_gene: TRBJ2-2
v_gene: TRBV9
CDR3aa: ASSVGGQGSGELF

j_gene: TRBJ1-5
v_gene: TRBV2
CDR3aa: ASTLNRASNQPQH

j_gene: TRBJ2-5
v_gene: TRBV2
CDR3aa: ASSEAVRALQETQY

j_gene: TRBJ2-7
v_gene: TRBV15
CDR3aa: ATSSSGQGFSEQY

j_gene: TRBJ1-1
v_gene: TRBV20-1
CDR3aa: SAGATSEAF

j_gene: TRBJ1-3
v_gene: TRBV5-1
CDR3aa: ASSSFSGSVGNTIY

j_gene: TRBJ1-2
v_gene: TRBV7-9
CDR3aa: ASSSPGGGPGGYT

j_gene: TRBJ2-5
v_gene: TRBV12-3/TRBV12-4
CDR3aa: ASTPDRAGTQY

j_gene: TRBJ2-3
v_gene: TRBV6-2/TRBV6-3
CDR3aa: ASSYDADSTDTQY

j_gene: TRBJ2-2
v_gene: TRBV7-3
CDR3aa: ASSTNRRGNTGELF

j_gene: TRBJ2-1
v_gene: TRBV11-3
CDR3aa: ASSSLAGGRNEQF

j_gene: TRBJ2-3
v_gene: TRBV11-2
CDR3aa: ASSLVLTGTSGGPQQY

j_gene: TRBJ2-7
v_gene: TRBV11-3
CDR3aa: ASSPGQQGYYEQY

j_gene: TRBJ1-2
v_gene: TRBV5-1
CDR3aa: ASRPGTEEGYT

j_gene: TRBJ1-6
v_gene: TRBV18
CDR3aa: ASSPGTRSSPLH

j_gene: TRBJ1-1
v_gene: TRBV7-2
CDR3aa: ASSSGQVDWTEAF

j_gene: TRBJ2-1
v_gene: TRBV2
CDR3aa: ASREAGAAYNEQF

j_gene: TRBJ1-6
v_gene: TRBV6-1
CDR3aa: ASSEGTGLNSPLH

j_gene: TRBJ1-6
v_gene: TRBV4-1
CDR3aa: ASSQLQFPRSSPLH